This record covers a single TCR beta chain. Its antigen is not identified. Trimming removed 2 bases from V and 0 bases from J, with 19 bases in between. This CDR3 is built from 18 residues. Per germline, CDR1 SGHVS and CDR2 FQNEAQ. This sample was included in a study of T cell repertoires and HLA-DP antigens. Turning to the study itself: In vitro CD4+ alloreactivity was against HeLa-presented HLA-DP.

Findings and limits, study-wide: Clones undetected before culture averaged about 40% against one allele and approximately 50% against the other.

Amplification used primers for 54 TRBV and 13 TRBJ segments. Each pre-culture CD4+ sample aimed for hundreds of thousands of T cell genomes at deep resolution. This table comes from immunoSEQ multiplex PCR, and its TCRdb copy is limited to in-frame clones, with some not included. Of 90,000 to 130,000 clones listed, almost 95% are singletons. The chain employs TRBV7-8 and TRBJ1-2; D is uncertain. Sequencing input: CD4+ T cells from PBMCs. The receptor comes from a woman younger than 35 in good health and CMV-seronegative. The CDR3 region has the DNA TGTGCCAGCAGCTTACGGCGATTTAACAGCCCACCTAACTATGGCTACACCTTC. Protein sequence: CASSLRRFNSPPNYGYTF.